The 23 T cell receptor beta chains reported below all come from one sample, sequenced in a study of cytomegalovirus exposure and HLA in healthy donors. Assay: immunoSEQ multiplex PCR; the TCRdb copy retains only in-frame clones and omits some. Here the sample spans tens of thousands of clones, roughly nine tenths being singletons. The sample comprised PBMCs. These TCRs come from a man aged 18 to 30 in good health and CMV-seronegative.

This chain joins TRBV19 and TRBJ1-4, with D perhaps TRBD1 (5 bases). Germline loops: CDR1 LNHDA, CDR2 SQIVND (reference sequence). The CDR3 is 16 residues long. The V gene lost 2 bases and the J gene lost 0 bases, with 10 bases spanning the gap. The DNA of the CDR3 is TGTGCCAGTAGTATAAGGGGTAGTACAACTAATGAAAAACTGTTTTTT. Translation: CASSIRGSTTNEKLFF.

The V call is TRBV9, the J call TRBJ1-1; no firm D call. Trimming removed 3 bases at V and 5 bases at J, with 14 bases between. The CDR3 runs 14 residues. Germline CDR1 and CDR2: SGDLS and YYNGEE. The CDR3 DNA reads as TGTGCCAGCAGCGGCCCTCGGGCGGGGACTGAAGCTTTCTTT. This gives the protein CASSGPRAGTEAFF.

V gene TRBV18 combines with J gene TRBJ2-3; no clear D. Trimming left V 6 bases short and J 4 bases short, with 5 bases between. This CDR3 region has 11 residues. Per germline, CDR1 KGHSH and CDR2 LQKENI. CDR3 nucleotide sequence: TGTGCCAGCTCTATCTCAGATACGCAGTATTTT. It yields the protein CASSISDTQYF.

This rearrangement joins TRBV19 to TRBJ1-5; TRBD1 agrees at 9 bases. The V gene's germline CDR1 is LNHDA and CDR2 SQIVND (reference sequence). Trimming removed 2 bases from V and 7 bases from J; junction bases left unmatched: 9. The CDR3 extends over 16 amino acids. CDR3 DNA: TGTGCCAGTAGTATATTGGACAGGGGATCCCCACAGCCCCAGCATTTT. This codes for CASSILDRGSPQPQHF.

The chain links TRBV7-6 to TRBJ2-1, with 8 positions matching TRBD2. The V gene end was trimmed by 1 base and the J gene end by 5 bases; junction bases not matched to a gene: 7. The CDR3 spans 16 residues. Germline V CDR1 and CDR2: SGHVS, FNYEAQ. The chain's CDR3 is CASSLGPLAGNNEQFF. Here the CDR3 DNA reads TGTGCCAGCAGCTTAGGCCCCCTAGCGGGTAACAATGAGCAGTTCTTC.

The genes are TRBV9 and TRBJ2-7; D call uncertain. Deletions cut 4 bases from V and 0 bases from J, with 11 bases between. The CDR3 length is 14 residues. From germline, CDR1 is SGDLS and CDR2 YYNGEE. The CDR3 coding sequence is TGTGCCAGCAGCCCGGCGGCAGACTCCTACGAGCAGTACTTC. Translation: CASSPAADSYEQYF. Full variable domain (remainder filled in from reference TRBV9 and TRBJ2-7): DSGVTQTPKHLITATGQRVTLRCSPRSGDLSVYWYQQSLDQGLQFLIQYYNGEERAKGNILERFSAQQFPDLHSELNLSSLELGDSALYFCASSPAADSYEQYFGPGTRLTVT.

This clone was counted once. The J gene is TRBJ2-1, the V gene TRBV5-6; TRBD1 matches at 8 bases. V shed 3 bases, J shed 8 bases, and the junction held 13 bases outside the gene matches. Per germline, CDR1 SGHDT and CDR2 YYEEEE. The CDR3 has 16 amino acids. CDR3 region: CASSYLTGESWHEQFF. DNA of the CDR3: TGTGCCAGCAGCTACTTGACAGGGGAGAGCTGGCATGAGCAGTTCTTC.

This clone was recorded only once. The V call is TRBV5-1, the J call TRBJ2-7; D perhaps matches TRBD2 (5 bases). CDR1 and CDR2 (germline): SGHRS, YFSETQ. The CDR3 is 13 amino acids. V lost 3 bases, J lost 7 bases, and 14 bases lay in between. In DNA form, the CDR3 reads TGCGCCAGCAGCTGGACTTTTAACGGAGAGCAGTACTTC. Translated: CASSWTFNGEQYF.

The chain employs TRBV10-3 and TRBJ2-7, with D maybe TRBD2 (6 bases). V lost 4 bases, J lost 2 bases, and 18 bases lay in between. From germline, CDR1 is ENHRY and CDR2 SYGVKD. CDR3 length equals 16 residues. The CDR3 region is CAISGGDQTMPYEQYF. The CDR3 DNA is TGTGCCATCAGTGGGGGGGACCAAACTATGCCCTACGAGCAGTACTTC.

This chain connects TRBV11-2 to TRBJ2-1; possible D gene TRBD2, 6 bases. This CDR3 is built from 15 residues. Germline assignment: CDR1 SGHAT and CDR2 FQNNGV. V lost 7 bases, J lost 7 bases, and 20 bases lay in between. CDR3 in DNA: TGTGCCAGCACCAGCGGGCAGGGATATTCGAATGAGCAGTTCTTC. Translation gives CASTSGQGYSNEQFF.

The chain carries TRBV27 and TRBJ2-5; 10 positions match TRBD1. The trim removed 4 bases at V and 5 bases at J, leaving 10 bases unmatched. Germline loops: CDR1 MNHEY, CDR2 SMNVEV (reference sequence). CDR3 length equals 16 residues. This CDR3 reads CASSSPEDRGDETQYF. The CDR3 coding sequence is TGTGCCAGCAGTTCTCCCGAGGACAGGGGGGACGAGACCCAGTACTTC.

This chain connects TRBV13 to TRBJ2-7; D may be TRBD1 (6 bases). The V gene's germline CDR1 is PRHDT and CDR2 FYEKMQ (reference sequence). Trimming took off 1 base at V and 6 bases at J, with 28 bases between the two ends. This CDR3 region has 19 residues. The CDR3 loop is CASSLVSFRGGSEVSEQYF. CDR3 DNA: TGTGCCAGCAGCTTAGTGAGCTTTCGAGGGGGAAGTGAGGTTTCCGAGCAGTACTTC.

The chain has TRBV9 and TRBJ2-5, with 8 bases lining up with TRBD2. CDR3 length: 15 amino acids. The V and J ends lost 0 bases and 3 bases, in that order; junction bases with no gene match: 4. The germline CDR1 and CDR2 sequences are SGDLS and YYNGEE. The CDR3 bases are TGTGCCAGCAGCGTAGGCGGGAGGAGGGAAGAGACCCAGTACTTC. This translates into CASSVGGRREETQYF.

The chain recombines TRBV28 with TRBJ1-2, with 7 bases identical to TRBD1. The CDR3 consists of 17 residues. After removal of 2 bases from V and 1 base from J, the junction contained 10 bases not matched to a gene. Germline V lookup: CDR1 MDHEN, CDR2 SYDVKM. The DNA for the CDR3 is TGTGCCAGCAGTTTAAAGACAGGGCCGGTCCTTAACTATGGCTACACCTTC. Translation gives CASSLKTGPVLNYGYTF.

The chain recombines TRBV4-2 with TRBJ2-1; 12 bases are shared with TRBD2. CDR3 length equals 12 residues. The germline V gene has CDR1 LGHNA and CDR2 YNFKEQ. Trimming took 4 bases from V and 12 from J; bases not matched to a gene: 1. The CDR3 sequence: CASSLTSGRQFF. CDR3 bases: TGTGCCAGCAGCCTGACTAGCGGGAGGCAGTTCTTC.

The chain uses TRBV11-2 and TRBJ2-1; 8 bases align to TRBD2. The V gene end was trimmed by 2 bases and the J gene end by 10 bases; junction bases not matched to a gene: 7. This CDR3 is built from 14 residues. Per the germline V gene, CDR1 is SGHAT and CDR2 is FQNNGV. The CDR3 loop is CASSLITAGEEQFF. The CDR3 coding sequence is TGTGCCAGCAGCTTAATAACAGCGGGAGAGGAGCAGTTCTTC.

The chain is built from TRBV19 and TRBJ2-2, with TRBD2 matching over 9 bases. With 5 bases clipped from V and 5 bases from J, the junction kept 9 bases outside the gene matches. Germline assignment: CDR1 LNHDA and CDR2 SQIVND (reference sequence). The CDR3 covers 16 residues. The CDR3 nucleotides are TGTGCCAGTAGTGTCAGGACTAGCGCGTGGACCGGGGAGCTGTTTTTT. Translating it yields CASSVRTSAWTGELFF.

The genes are TRBV18 and TRBJ2-3; D not resolved. The V gene's germline CDR1 is KGHSH and CDR2 LQKENI. Trimming removed 0 bases from V and 6 bases from J, with 13 bases in between. This CDR3 is built from 15 residues. The CDR3 sequence is CASSPPSQSRDTQYF. Here the CDR3 DNA reads TGTGCCAGCTCACCACCGTCCCAAAGCAGGGATACGCAGTATTTT.

The chain carries TRBV4-1 and TRBJ2-1; TRBD1 matches at 9 bases. CDR1 and CDR2 (germline): MGHRA, YSYEKL. The CDR3 sequence is 14 residues long. Trimming cost V 8 bases and J 7 bases; bases outside gene matches: 9. The CDR3 loop is CASRGTGRRNEQFF. Here the CDR3 DNA reads TGCGCCAGCCGCGGGACAGGGCGTCGAAATGAGCAGTTCTTC.

The gene calls are TRBV5-1 and TRBJ2-5, with 8 bases aligning to TRBD1. Per the germline V gene, CDR1 is SGHRS and CDR2 is YFSETQ. The CDR3 runs to 15 residues. Trimming removed 1 base from V and 5 bases from J; junction bases left unmatched: 7. The CDR3 DNA sequence: TGCGCCAGCAGCTTGCCAGGGGGCGGTGTGGAGACCCAGTACTTC. The encoded protein is CASSLPGGGVETQYF. Filled out from reference TRBV5-1 and TRBJ2-5, the complete variable domain reads KAGVTQTPRYLIKTRGQQVTLSCSPISGHRSVSWYQQTPGQGLQFLFEYFSETQRNKGNFPGRFSGRQFSNSRSEMNVSTLELGDSALYLCASSLPGGGVETQYFGPGTRLLVL.

The chain is built from TRBV7-3 and TRBJ2-5, with D possibly TRBD2 on 5 matching bases. This CDR3 comprises 13 residues. The V and J ends lost 6 bases and 3 bases respectively, with 11 bases between them. Germline lookup yields CDR1 SGHTA and CDR2 FQGTGA. The CDR3 DNA is TGTGCCAGCAGAGGCTCCGGGGAAGAGACCCAGTACTTC. Translating it yields CASRGSGEETQYF. The full variable domain, its missing parts supplied by reference TRBV7-3 and TRBJ2-5, is GAGVSQTPSNKVTEKGKYVELRCDPISGHTALYWYRQSLGQGPEFLIYFQGTGAADDSGLPNDRFFAVRPEGSVSTLKIQRTERGDSAVYLCASRGSGEETQYFGPGTRLLVL.

This chain connects TRBV11-2 to TRBJ1-1; 7 bases map to TRBD1. CDR1 and CDR2 (germline): SGHAT, FQNNGV. The CDR3 covers 14 residues. The J segment lost 0 bases and the V segment lost 4 bases, leaving 2 bases of the junction unmatched. The CDR3 sequence: CASSSDRLNTEAFF. DNA of the CDR3: TGTGCCAGCAGCTCGGACAGGTTGAACACTGAAGCTTTCTTT.

This chain uses TRBV4-3 with TRBJ1-1; D is unclear. Trimming stripped 3 bases from V and 1 base from J, with 6 bases between. From germline, CDR1 is LGHNA and CDR2 YSLEER. The CDR3 is 13 residues long. The CDR3 nucleotides read TGCGCCAGCAGCCAGACTAGGAACACTGAAGCTTTCTTT. Encoded protein: CASSQTRNTEAFF.